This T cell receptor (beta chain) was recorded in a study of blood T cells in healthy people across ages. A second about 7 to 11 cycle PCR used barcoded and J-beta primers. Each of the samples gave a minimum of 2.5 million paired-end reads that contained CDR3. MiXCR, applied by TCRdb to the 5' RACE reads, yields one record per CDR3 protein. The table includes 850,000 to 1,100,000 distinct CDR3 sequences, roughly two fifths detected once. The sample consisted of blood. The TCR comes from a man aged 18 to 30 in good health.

CDR3 bases: TGTGCCAGTAGTCTTCGGACAGTCCTTAATCAGCCCCAGCATTTT. Its protein is CASSLRTVLNQPQHF. The gene calls are TRBV19 and TRBJ1-5; perhaps TRBD1 as D (6 bases). Germline V gives CDR1 LNHDA, CDR2 SQIVND (reference sequence). The CDR3 is 15 amino acids. V gave up 5 bases and J gave up 4 bases, with 15 bases separating them.